This is a list of T cell receptor beta chains from one sample in a study of cytomegalovirus exposure and HLA in healthy donors. The table came from immunoSEQ multiplex PCR; TCRdb's copy has only in-frame clones and leaves some out. This sample has roughly 81,000 clones; less than 80% occur once, and the top ten carry approximately 2.4%. What was sequenced was PBMCs. These receptors originate from a man aged 25 to 40 in good health and CMV-seronegative. CDR3s include the opening cysteine and the closing phenylalanine or tryptophan. D genes are given only for firm matches. Rows give clone size only sometimes, using once, few, many, or a class for an expanded clone.

V gene	D gene	clone size	J gene	CDR3 protein	CDR3 DNA
TRBV19	.	.	TRBJ1-1	CASSIAPGTEAFF	TGTGCCAGTAGTATAGCACCGGGCACTGAAGCTTTCTTT
TRBV28	TRBD2	.	TRBJ2-4	CASRPSGLEKNIQYF	TGTGCCAGCAGGCCATCAGGACTAGAAAAAAACATTCAGTACTTC
TRBV25-1	TRBD1	.	TRBJ2-7	CASRQGVYEQYF	TGTGCCAGCAGGCAGGGGGTGTACGAGCAGTACTTC
TRBV7-9	TRBD2	.	TRBJ2-7	CASSRTTGTSQYEQYF	TGTGCCAGCAGCAGAACAACCGGGACTAGTCAATACGAGCAGTACTTC
TRBV2	TRBD1	few	TRBJ2-7	CASRKSPGQGRSYEQYF	TGTGCCAGCAGGAAAAGTCCCGGACAGGGTAGATCCTACGAGCAGTACTTC
TRBV28	.	few	TRBJ1-1	CASSPAGPGTEAFF	TGTGCCAGCAGCCCAGCAGGGCCGGGCACTGAAGCTTTCTTT
TRBV28	TRBD2	.	TRBJ2-4	CATSGGTRNIQYF	TGTGCCACCTCGGGGGGGACTCGGAACATTCAGTACTTC
TRBV5-4	.	.	TRBJ1-2	CASSTRGDIQGYTF	TGTGCCAGCAGTACCCGAGGGGACATCCAGGGCTACACCTTC
TRBV6-5	TRBD2	.	TRBJ2-7	CASSYSGRGAYEQYF	TGTGCCAGCAGTTACTCGGGGAGGGGCGCCTACGAGCAGTACTTC
TRBV15	.	.	TRBJ2-2	CATSREHGNTGELFF	TGTGCCACCAGCCGGGAACATGGTAACACCGGGGAGCTGTTTTTT
TRBV4-2	.	once	TRBJ1-2	CASSVSTRGGYPF	TGTGCCAGCAGCGTTAGTACAAGGGGTGGCTACCCCTTC
TRBV28	.	.	TRBJ2-7	CASSSTGLGGLEQYF	TGTGCCAGCAGCTCCACAGGGCTTGGTGGCCTCGAGCAGTACTTC
TRBV5-1	TRBD2	.	TRBJ2-1	CASSFSGSPSSYNEQFF	TGCGCCAGCAGCTTTAGCGGGAGCCCCAGCTCCTACAATGAGCAGTTCTTC
TRBV29-1	.	.	TRBJ1-1	CSVGQTNTEAFF	TGCAGCGTCGGACAGACGAACACTGAAGCTTTCTTT
TRBV27	.	.	TRBJ2-5	CASSLIGTWETQYF	TGTGCCAGCAGTTTAATTGGGACATGGGAGACCCAGTACTTC
TRBV30	TRBD2	.	TRBJ2-3	CAWSVREADTQYF	TGTGCCTGGAGTGTACGGGAGGCAGATACGCAGTATTTT
TRBV27	TRBD2	.	TRBJ2-2	CASSPRTSGSTGELFF	TGTGCCAGCAGTCCCCGGACTAGCGGGAGCACCGGGGAGCTGTTTTTT
TRBV27	TRBD1	.	TRBJ2-6	CASRTTGVGKLGSSGANVLTF	TGTGCCAGCAGAACTACAGGGGTAGGAAAACTTGGCAGCTCTGGGGCCAACGTCCTGACTTTC
TRBV4-1	.	once	TRBJ2-3	CASSQEPSGGLETQYF	TGCGCCAGCAGCCAAGAGCCTAGTGGTGGACTTGAAACGCAGTATTTT
TRBV28	.	once	TRBJ2-3	CASSLPSWSGSTDTQYF	TGTGCCAGCAGTTTACCCTCGTGGAGCGGTAGCACAGATACGCAGTATTTT
TRBV5-6	.	.	TRBJ1-2	CASSLARTRYTF	TGTGCCAGCAGCTTGGCCAGGACTCGCTACACCTTC
TRBV12-5	.	.	TRBJ1-3	CASGLGDISGNTIYF	TGTGCTAGTGGTTTGGGAGATATCTCTGGAAACACCATATATTTT
TRBV27	.	.	TRBJ1-4	CASSLQGWGEKLFF	TGTGCCAGCAGTCTTCAGGGGTGGGGCGAAAAACTGTTTTTT
TRBV6-5	TRBD1	once	TRBJ1-2	CPSTLGQGVFGGYTF	TGTCCCAGCACTCTCGGACAGGGGGTTTTTGGGGGCTACACCTTC
TRBV6-5	.	.	TRBJ1-1	CASSYLQGGETEAFF	TGTGCCAGCAGTTACCTGCAGGGCGGAGAGACTGAAGCTTTCTTT
TRBV29-1	TRBD1	.	TRBJ1-1	CSVEANRGREAFF	TGCAGCGTTGAAGCGAACAGGGGAAGGGAAGCTTTCTTT
TRBV30	.	few	TRBJ1-3	CAWSRTGGNTIYF	TGTGCCTGGAGCCGTACGGGGGGAAACACCATATATTTT